This T cell receptor (beta chain) is drawn from a study of Graves' ophthalmopathy and Graves' hyperthyroidism. The wider study: Absence of ophthalmopathy within 18 months of follow-up defined stable hyperthyroidism. Study-level points and caveats: Ophthalmopathy and stable hyperthyroidism were discriminated by a 13-signature model, with about 90% sensitivity and approximately 81% specificity. Ophthalmopathy progression was predicted by the model at less than 71% sensitivity and about 74% specificity. Also, most clonotypes expanded in the thyroid above 0.001 frequency appeared in blood.

From RNA, the CDR3 regions of TCR beta chains were amplified and sequenced. Investigators did first-round RT-PCR with HTBI primers, then second-round multiplex PCR. TCRdb ran MiXCR on the multiplex PCR reads and lists one entry per CDR3 protein. In the table there are some 1.1 million distinct CDR3 sequences, 35% to 40% of which are singletons. This clonotype has a count of ten or more. Its antigen remains unknown. This CDR3 comprises 13 residues. Germline CDR1 SEHNR, CDR2 FQNEAQ (reference sequence). V lost 4 bases to trimming and J lost 1 base, with 8 bases between them. The sequenced material came from peripheral blood or thyroid tissue (not recorded which). This rearrangement joins TRBV7-9 to TRBJ2-7, with D maybe TRBD2 (6 bases). The sequence was obtained from an adult man with Graves' hyperthyroidism. Here the CDR3 reads CASSWEVSYEQYF. In DNA, the CDR3 is TGTGCCAGCAGCTGGGAGGTTTCCTACGAGCAGTACTTC.